The clone carrying this T cell receptor beta chain has only a few counts. The table came from immunoSEQ multiplex PCR; TCRdb's copy has only in-frame clones and leaves some out. Of about 680,000 clones in the sample, over 65% were seen once. Trimming took off 1 base at V and 3 bases at J, with 16 bases between the two ends. Germline CDR1 and CDR2: LNHDA and SQIVND (reference sequence). The CDR3 is 17 amino acids. This specimen belongs to a study of shared clonotypes between healthy human individuals. Sequencing was performed on memory CD4+ T cells sorted from blood. Subset of the sample: CD45RA-negative fraction. The chain couples TRBV19 to TRBJ2-1; D may be TRBD2 (6 bases). This clonotype was obtained from a woman aged 30 to 39 in good health. In nucleotides, the CDR3 is TGTGCCAGTAGTATAGGAGATTTGGGGGGAAGCTACAATGAGCAGTTCTTC. As protein: CASSIGDLGGSYNEQFF. Together with reference TRBV19 and TRBJ2-1, the CDR3 gives the full variable domain: DGGITQSPKYLFRKEGQNVTLSCEQNLNHDAMYWYRQDPGQGLRLIYYSQIVNDFQKGDIAEGYSVSREKKESFPLTVTSAQKNPTAFYLCASSIGDLGGSYNEQFFGPGTRLTVL.